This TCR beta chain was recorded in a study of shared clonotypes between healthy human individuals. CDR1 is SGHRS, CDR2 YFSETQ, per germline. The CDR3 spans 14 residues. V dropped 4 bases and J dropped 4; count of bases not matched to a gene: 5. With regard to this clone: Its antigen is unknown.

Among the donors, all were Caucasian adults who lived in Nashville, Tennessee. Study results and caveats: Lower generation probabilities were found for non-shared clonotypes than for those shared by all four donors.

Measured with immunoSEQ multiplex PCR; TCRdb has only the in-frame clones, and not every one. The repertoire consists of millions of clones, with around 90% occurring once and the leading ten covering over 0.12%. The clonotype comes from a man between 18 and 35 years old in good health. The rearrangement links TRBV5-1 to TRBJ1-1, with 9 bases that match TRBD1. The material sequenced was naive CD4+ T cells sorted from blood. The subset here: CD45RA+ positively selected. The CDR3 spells CASSQGTGSTEAFF. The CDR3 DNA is TGCGCCAGCAGCCAGGGGACAGGGAGCACTGAAGCTTTCTTT.